This T cell receptor (beta chain) comes out of a study of CD4+ T cells in melanoma. Study results and limitations: Reportedly, melanoma neoantigen-specific CD4+ T cells showed varied differentiation states. CD8+ T cell, macrophage and B cell function reportedly correlated with neoantigen-specific CD4+ T cells.

From germline, CDR1 is SGHVS and CDR2 FQNEAQ. CDR3 length: 16 residues. V was cut by 5 bases and J by 2 bases, with 13 bases left in between. Measured with immunoSEQ multiplex PCR; TCRdb has only the in-frame clones, and not every one. The sample lists more than 110,000 clones, around 90% occurring once. With respect to this clone: The antigen remains undetermined.

The TCR sequence derives from a human donor with melanoma. The chain uses TRBV7-8 and TRBJ2-6; D remains unclear. The DNA of the CDR3 is TGTGCCAGCAGCCCCTCAAAGGTGGCTGGGGCCAACGTCCTGACTTTC. Translation: CASSPSKVAGANVLTF. The full variable domain, its missing parts supplied by reference TRBV7-8 and TRBJ2-6, is GAGVSQSPRYKVAKRGQDVALRCDPISGHVSLFWYQQALGQGPEFLTYFQNEAQLDKSGLPSDRFFAERPEGSVSTLKIQRTQQEDSAVYLCASSPSKVAGANVLTFGAGSRLTVL.